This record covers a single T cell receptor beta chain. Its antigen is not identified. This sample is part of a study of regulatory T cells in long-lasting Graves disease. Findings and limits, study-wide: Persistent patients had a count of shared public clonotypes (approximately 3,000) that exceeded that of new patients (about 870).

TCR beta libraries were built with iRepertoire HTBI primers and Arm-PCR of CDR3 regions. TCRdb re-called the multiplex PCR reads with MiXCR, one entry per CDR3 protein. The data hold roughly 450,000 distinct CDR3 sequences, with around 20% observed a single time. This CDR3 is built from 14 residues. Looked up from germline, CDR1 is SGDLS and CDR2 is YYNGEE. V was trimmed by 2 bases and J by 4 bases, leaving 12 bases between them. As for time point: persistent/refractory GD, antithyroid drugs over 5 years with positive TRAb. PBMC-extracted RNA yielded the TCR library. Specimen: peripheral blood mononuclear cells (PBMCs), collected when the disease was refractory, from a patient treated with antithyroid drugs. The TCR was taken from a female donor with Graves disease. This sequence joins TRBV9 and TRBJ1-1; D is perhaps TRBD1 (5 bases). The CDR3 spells CASSVSGIGTEAFF. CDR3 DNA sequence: TGTGCCAGCAGCGTTTCAGGGATAGGCACTGAAGCTTTCTTT.